This T cell receptor (beta chain) appears in the sequencing data of a study of long-term antiretroviral therapy in people with HIV (dated by TCRdb to between 2020 and 2023). Study-level background: The earliest samples were collected about a decade before the 2015 WHO recommendation for immediate ART, when ART was typically delayed until CD4 counts fell. This retrospective serial study examined whether starting ART and sustained HIV suppression were associated with changes in the composition and diversity of the TRB repertoire in peripheral blood. A total of 192 cryopreserved PBMC samples were contributed to the cohort by 30 adults with confirmed HIV infection, with samples collected serially over a mean of roughly six years (range 1-12). Among the 30 or so participants with HIV, over nine were female. No cross-contamination during QIAcube processing turned up in test extractions that ran a monoclonal T-cell line alongside approximately 35 polyclonal samples. General conclusions and limits of the study: HIV repertoires had narrower CDR3 length ranges than controls, and the network structure suggested an antigen-experienced repertoire that shifted only slightly toward naive after ART. Limited PBMC availability meant only the TCR beta chain was sequenced, without alpha chain pairing. Unsorted PBMC were profiled instead of sorted CD4+ and CD8+ T cells because pre-ART samples had limited cell numbers. The samples were dated from the mid-2000s to the late 2010s, and the ART regimens that were used may be less effective than current ART regimens. Starting ART was linked to a significant rise in TRB diversity, yet even after long-term ART the diversity remained significantly lower than in transplant donor controls. At every time point, the repertoire was dominated by expanded TRB clones first identified before ART initiation, although this dominance fluctuated and, in many PLHIV, declined after ART. Inferences about post-ART repertoire changes were limited because no data were available on ART adherence, viral resistance or therapy changes.

To be included, a participant needed at least one PBMC sample from before ART initiation plus at least two post-ART samples. Every participant with HIV received treatment in the United States of America. Before DNA extraction, cryopreserved samples of about 1-10 million PBMC were thawed and washed. At the time of the earliest PBMC sample, participants with HIV were aged between roughly 20 and 60 years. PBMC samples were contributed by each participant from 1-4 timepoints before ART initiation and 2-8 timepoints after ART initiation, with a median of 7 samples. For every participant, serial HIV viral load, CD4+ T-cell count, ART history and demographic data were obtained. Genomic DNA was extracted from unsorted PBMC with a Qiagen kit on a QIAcube, with processing performed in batches of 12 samples. The immunoSEQ hsTCRB v3.0 assay was used at survey level resolution to sequence the TRB variable region. A depth of roughly 35,000-50,000 T-cell genomes per sample was targeted for TRB sequencing. An Illumina MiSeq with a v3 150-cycle kit was used to sequence the pooled TRB libraries. Under the source paper's analysis protocol: Repertoire analysis ran in R within a reproducible Nextflow workflow covering QC, data transformation and analysis. LymphoSeq2, an R package for exploring AIRR-Seq data, was used to implement the custom analyses. A handful of samples that produced fewer than 5000 total TRB sequences were removed, so about 200 HIV repertoires were analyzed. Of the 188 retained HIV repertoires, over 55 were collected before and under 150 after ART initiation. Each repertoire was downsampled to 5000 TRB nucleotide sequences, and summary statistics were averaged across 100 downsampling iterations. TRB sequences were retained for analysis only if CDR3 regions of at least seven amino acids were present. Diversity was measured with a Shannon entropy-derived clonality score and the Gini coefficient. In the repertoire networks, any two of the top 5000 CDR3 amino acid sequences were linked whenever the two sequences differed by an edit distance of one. Antigen specificity groups and MHC restriction were predicted for TRB CDR3 amino acid sequences with GLIPH2. To flag known CMV, EBV, HIV or tissue antigen associations, CDR3 amino acid sequences were matched against VDJdb and McPAS-TCR. Pre-ART, post-ART and control groups were compared with Wilcoxon signed-rank tests and Holm-Bonferroni correction. This is the immuneACCESS table as TCRdb keeps it, with only in-frame sequences that have V and J called. A part of the clones is gone; compared with another copy, unresolved V genes explain less than half, and the rest is unexplained. The D gene and trimming were derived from the DNA, and the V and J assignments and clone size from that table. In this sample the table shows approximately 17,000 clones, around 85% of which occur a single time. 14% of the sample rests with the top ten.

The CDR3 measures 14 amino acids from cysteine to phenylalanine. Here the CDR3 DNA is all that survives: 42 bases in frame from base 1. Via the germline V gene, CDR1 is SGHDT and CDR2 YYEEEE. V drops 4 bases and J drops 3 bases, leaving 12 bases in between. On this clone: Its specific antigen is unknown. Per-nucleotide qualities are absent, and no much larger clonotype sits a single base away.

The sequence joins TRBV5-6 to TRBJ2-3; the best D guess is TRBD2, with 5 bases matching. Sequenced material: unsorted PBMCs, taken approximately 1.3 years before starting antiretroviral therapy. The sequence derives from a man aged 25-40 years with HIV. The CDR3 region reads CASSRREGTDTQYF. The sequence in DNA is TGTGCCAGCAGCCGTCGGGAAGGGACAGATACGCAGTATTTT.